This record covers a single TCR beta chain. This sample stems from a study of blood T cell repertoires in COVID-19. Study-level information: The cDNA or gDNA used as material had been derived from T cells, B-cell-depleted T cells, or PBMCs.

Ages ranged from about 18 to 89 years, with residence in around 24 US areas. What the recovered Cohort 3 donors had was two negative PCRs, clearance, or symptom resolution. The germline V gene has CDR1 MNHEY and CDR2 SVGAGI. This CDR3 spans 13 amino acids. Trimming stripped 2 bases from V and 7 bases from J, with 11 bases between. Per the original data handling: Quantification of nucleated cells was approximated via reference gene primer amplification. Sequencing was performed with immunoSEQ multiplex PCR; in TCRdb, only in-frame clones are kept and a portion is missing. The V and J calls and the clone size are those of that table, but D and trimming were determined from the DNA. The repertoire holds about 140,000 clones, with about 75% as singletons.

Sequencing was done on a sample of PBMCs or T cells enriched from blood (not recorded which). The origin of this receptor is a woman aged 45-60 years who had recovered from COVID-19. The chain recombines TRBV6-5 with TRBJ1-1; D perhaps matches TRBD1 (6 bases). This CDR3 reads CASSYPGGREAFF. CDR3 sequence (DNA): TGTGCCAGCAGTTACCCTGGGGGCCGTGAAGCTTTCTTT.